This TCR beta chain was documented in a study of cytomegalovirus exposure and HLA in healthy donors. The V gene lost 9 bases and the J gene lost 4 bases, with 16 bases spanning the gap. The CDR3 has 14 residues. In the PCR, 60 Vbeta and 13 Jbeta primers were used. Libraries were prepared by immunoSEQ multiplex PCR; TCRdb keeps only in-frame clonotypes and omits some of them. The sample lists some 140,000 clones, around 86% occurring once. The sample consisted of PBMCs. V and J are TRBV23-1 and TRBJ1-3; D not certain. TRBV23-1 is noted as an ORF with a role that remains uncertain. The TCR sequence derives from a woman aged 50 to 60 in good health and CMV-seropositive. The CDR3 sequence is CASTTTDQGNTIYF. The CDR3 DNA reads TGCGCCAGTACTACGACTGACCAAGGAAACACCATATATTTT.